The TCR beta chain under discussion was sequenced for a study of tumor-infiltrating lymphocytes in localized non-small cell lung cancer. In germline, CDR1 is GTSNPN, CDR2 SVGIG (reference sequence). With 3 bases removed from V and 2 bases from J, the gap between germline ends came to 22 bases. This CDR3 spans 18 amino acids. Libraries were prepared by immunoSEQ multiplex PCR; TCRdb keeps only in-frame clonotypes and omits some of them. The repertoire holds 11,000 to 15,000 clones, roughly four fifths seen once, with 2% to 3% in the top ten. Input material: lung tumor tissue. This receptor was identified in a human donor with non-small cell lung cancer. This sequence joins TRBV30 and TRBJ1-4, with a possible D match to TRBD1 (6 bases). The CDR3 DNA sequence: TGTGCCTGGAGCGCCGCGAGAGGAGGGGGGCGGACTAATGAAAAACTGTTTTTT. The encoded protein is CAWSAARGGGRTNEKLFF.